A selection of T cell receptor beta chains follows, all from one sample in a study of T cells in Graves' hyperthyroidism and ophthalmopathy. One entry per CDR3 protein, called by TCRdb with MiXCR from the multiplex PCR reads. Among fewer than 400,000 distinct CDR3 sequences, 20% to 30% were seen once, and the ten largest hold 73%. Sequencing input: blood. Receptor source: a man in his fifties or sixties with Graves' hyperthyroidism. Each CDR3 is given with its conserved first and last residue. Size tells how often a clone was seen (once, few, many) or the class of an expanded clone, and some rows leave it out.

14	-	TRBV20-1	TRBJ1-4	CSASDSRRGEKLFF
19	few	TRBV12-3/TRBV12-4	TRBJ2-6	CASSRSPYRRGAGANVLTF
16	-	TRBV5-4	TRBJ2-1	CASSLPPAGGYNEQFF
16	-	TRBV20-1	TRBJ2-1	CSAWTSGFSSYNEQFF
16	few	TRBV18	TRBJ1-3	CASSPPDRASGNTIYF
11	-	TRBV6-1	TRBJ1-6	CASRGYSPLHF
17	few	TRBV11-2	TRBJ2-1	CASSLGIQGIFYNEQFF
12	-	TRBV28	TRBJ1-2	CASRPQGYGYTF
17	-	TRBV10-2	TRBJ2-1	CASSDPPTTSSYNEQFF
18	-	TRBV14	TRBJ2-7	CASSRTGQGPRSVYEQYF
15	-	TRBV7-9	TRBJ2-7	CASSKEGAVSYEQYF
16	-	TRBV11-3	TRBJ2-1	CASSAPLRGYYNEQFF
14	-	TRBV12-3/TRBV12-4	TRBJ2-1	CASSLFSSYNEQFF
15	few	TRBV5-1	TRBJ2-1	CASSLRLVVSDEQFF
13	few	TRBV19	TRBJ1-5	CASHRGRNQPQHF
15	many	TRBV28	TRBJ2-3	CASSLYGGGTDTQYF
15	few	TRBV6-1	TRBJ1-1	CASSVTAATTTEAFF
12	few	TRBV7-6	TRBJ2-7	CASSLATEEQYF